This T cell receptor (beta chain) was identified in a study of T-cell memory formation after mild COVID-19. This clonotype was seen repeatedly, ten times or more. Antigen: not known. V was trimmed by 3 bases and J by 2 bases, leaving 8 bases between them. This CDR3 comprises 14 residues. Germline V gene lookup returns CDR1 MNHEY and CDR2 SVGAGI. Points from the study as a whole: Most CD4+ clones that shrank were in CM and EM, while CD8+ ones turned up in EMRA.

TCRdb redid the calling of the 5' RACE reads with MiXCR, one entry per CDR3 protein. Here the sample spans 250,000 to 300,000 distinct CDR3 sequences, roughly 16% being singletons. The chain links TRBV6-5 to TRBJ1-3; possibly TRBD1 for D (5 bases). The sequence derives from a man younger than 35 who had mild COVID-19 (a few samples of this study predate the infection). Cell type and time point are not known. The material sequenced was PBMCs or a T cell subset sorted from them (not recorded which). CDR3 protein: CASSYSTAGNTIYF. The CDR3 DNA reads TGTGCCAGCAGTTATTCGACAGCTGGAAACACCATATATTTT.